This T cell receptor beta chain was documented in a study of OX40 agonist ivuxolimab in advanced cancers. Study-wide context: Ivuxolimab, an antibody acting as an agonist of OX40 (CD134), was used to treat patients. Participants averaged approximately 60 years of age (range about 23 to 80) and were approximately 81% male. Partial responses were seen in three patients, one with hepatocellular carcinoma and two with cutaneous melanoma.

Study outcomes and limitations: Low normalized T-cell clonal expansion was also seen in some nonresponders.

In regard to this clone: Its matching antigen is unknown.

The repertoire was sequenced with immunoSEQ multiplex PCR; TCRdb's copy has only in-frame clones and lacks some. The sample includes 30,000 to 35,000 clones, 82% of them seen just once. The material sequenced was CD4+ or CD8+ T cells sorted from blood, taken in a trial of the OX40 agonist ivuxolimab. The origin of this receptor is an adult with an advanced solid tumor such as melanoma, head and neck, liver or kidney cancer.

This CDR3 reads CASSERQGIFYEQYF. For the CDR3, the DNA is TGCGCCAGCAGTGAGCGGCAGGGGATTTTCTACGAGCAGTACTTC. The chain recombines TRBV10-2 with TRBJ2-7; the D gene is possibly TRBD1 (6 bases). CDR1 and CDR2 from the germline V gene are WSHSY and SAAADI. The CDR3 consists of 15 residues. V dropped 2 bases and J dropped 3 bases, with 14 bases sitting between them.